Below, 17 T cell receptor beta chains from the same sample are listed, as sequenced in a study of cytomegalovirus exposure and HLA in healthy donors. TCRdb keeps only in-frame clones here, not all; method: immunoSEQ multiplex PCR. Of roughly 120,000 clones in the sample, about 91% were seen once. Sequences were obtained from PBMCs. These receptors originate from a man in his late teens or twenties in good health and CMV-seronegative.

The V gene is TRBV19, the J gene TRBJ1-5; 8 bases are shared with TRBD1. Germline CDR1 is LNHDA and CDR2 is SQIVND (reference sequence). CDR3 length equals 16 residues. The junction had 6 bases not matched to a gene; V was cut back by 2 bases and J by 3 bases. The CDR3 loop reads CASSILDRGSNQPQHF. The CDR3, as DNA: TGTGCCAGTAGTATACTAGACAGGGGCTCCAATCAGCCCCAGCATTTT. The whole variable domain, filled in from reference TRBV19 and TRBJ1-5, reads DGGITQSPKYLFRKEGQNVTLSCEQNLNHDAMYWYRQDPGQGLRLIYYSQIVNDFQKGDIAEGYSVSREKKESFPLTVTSAQKNPTAFYLCASSILDRGSNQPQHFGDGTRLSIL.

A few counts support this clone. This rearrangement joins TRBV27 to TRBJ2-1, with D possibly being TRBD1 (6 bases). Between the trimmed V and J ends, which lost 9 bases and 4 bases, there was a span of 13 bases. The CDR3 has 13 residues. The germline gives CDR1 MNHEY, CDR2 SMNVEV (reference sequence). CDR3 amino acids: CASRKGVYNEQFF. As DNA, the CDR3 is TGTGCCAGTAGGAAGGGGGTATACAATGAGCAGTTCTTC.

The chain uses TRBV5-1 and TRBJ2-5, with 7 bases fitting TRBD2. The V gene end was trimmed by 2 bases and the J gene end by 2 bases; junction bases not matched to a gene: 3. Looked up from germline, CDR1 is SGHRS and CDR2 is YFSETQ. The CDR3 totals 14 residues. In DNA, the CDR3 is TGCGCCAGCAGCTTCGACGGGGGGCAAGAGACCCAGTACTTC. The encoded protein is CASSFDGGQETQYF. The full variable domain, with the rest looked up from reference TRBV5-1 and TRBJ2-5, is KAGVTQTPRYLIKTRGQQVTLSCSPISGHRSVSWYQQTPGQGLQFLFEYFSETQRNKGNFPGRFSGRQFSNSRSEMNVSTLELGDSALYLCASSFDGGQETQYFGPGTRLLVL.

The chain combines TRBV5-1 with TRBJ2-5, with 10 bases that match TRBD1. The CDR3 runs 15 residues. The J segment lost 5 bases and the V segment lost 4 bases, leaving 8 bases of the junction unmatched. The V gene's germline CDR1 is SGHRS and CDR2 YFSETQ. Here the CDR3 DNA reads TGCGCCAGCAGCCTCCGGGACAGGGGATGGGAGACCCAGTACTTC. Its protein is CASSLRDRGWETQYF.

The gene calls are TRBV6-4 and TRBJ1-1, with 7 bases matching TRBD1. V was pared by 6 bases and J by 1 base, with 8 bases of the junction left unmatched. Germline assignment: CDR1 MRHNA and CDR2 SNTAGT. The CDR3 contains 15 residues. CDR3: CASRRNRGENTEAFF. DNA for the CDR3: TGTGCCAGCAGACGAAACAGGGGCGAGAACACTGAAGCTTTCTTT.

In DNA, the CDR3 is TGTGCCAGCAGCAGGGACAGCGGGGAGCTGTTTTTT. It yields the protein CASSRDSGELFF. This chain links TRBV7-9 with TRBJ2-2; 7 bases agree with TRBD1. J gave up 7 bases and V 5 bases, and 1 base lay outside the gene matches. This CDR3 has 12 residues. In germline, CDR1 is SEHNR, CDR2 FQNEAQ (reference sequence).

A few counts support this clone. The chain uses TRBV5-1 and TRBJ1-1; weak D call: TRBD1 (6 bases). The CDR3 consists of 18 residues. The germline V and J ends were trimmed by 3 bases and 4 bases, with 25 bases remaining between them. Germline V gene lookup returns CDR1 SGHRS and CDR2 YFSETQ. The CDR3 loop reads CASSWKTLGGVGGTEAFF. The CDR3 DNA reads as TGCGCCAGCAGCTGGAAGACCTTAGGGGGAGTTGGGGGCACTGAAGCTTTCTTT.

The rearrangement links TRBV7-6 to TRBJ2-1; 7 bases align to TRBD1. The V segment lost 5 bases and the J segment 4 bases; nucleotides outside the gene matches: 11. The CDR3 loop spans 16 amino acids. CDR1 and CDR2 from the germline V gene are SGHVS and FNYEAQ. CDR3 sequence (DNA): TGTGCCAGCAGCCCGAGTCCAGGGACAGAATACAATGAGCAGTTCTTC. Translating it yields CASSPSPGTEYNEQFF.

In DNA, the CDR3 is TGTGCCAGCAGTTGGGCAGGGAACACTGAAGCTTTCTTT. This encodes CASSWAGNTEAFF. This rearrangement joins TRBV6-5 to TRBJ1-1, with D uncertain. There are 13 residues in the CDR3. Germline values: CDR1 MNHEY, CDR2 SVGAGI. The germline V and J ends were trimmed by 4 bases and 1 base, with 7 bases remaining between them.

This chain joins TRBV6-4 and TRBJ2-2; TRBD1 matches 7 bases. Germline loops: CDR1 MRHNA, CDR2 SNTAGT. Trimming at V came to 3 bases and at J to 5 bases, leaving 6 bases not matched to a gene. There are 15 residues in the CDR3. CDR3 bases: TGTGCCAGCAGTGATCAGGACAGGACTACCGGGGAGCTGTTTTTT. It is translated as CASSDQDRTTGELFF.

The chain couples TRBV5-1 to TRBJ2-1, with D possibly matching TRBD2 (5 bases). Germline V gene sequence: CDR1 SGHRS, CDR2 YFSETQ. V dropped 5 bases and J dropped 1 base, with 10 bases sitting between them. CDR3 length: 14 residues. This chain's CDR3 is CASRFSESYNEQFF. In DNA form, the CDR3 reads TGCGCCAGCAGATTTAGCGAGTCCTACAATGAGCAGTTCTTC.

The CDR3 loop is CASSWDRGNTEAFF. The CDR3 DNA is TGTGCCAGCAGCTGGGACAGGGGGAACACTGAAGCTTTCTTT. This chain uses TRBV27 with TRBJ1-1; 10 bases are a match to TRBD1. The CDR3 runs 14 residues. CDR1 MNHEY and CDR2 SMNVEV come from the germline V gene (reference sequence). Unmatched junction bases numbered 2, after V lost 6 bases and J lost 1 base.

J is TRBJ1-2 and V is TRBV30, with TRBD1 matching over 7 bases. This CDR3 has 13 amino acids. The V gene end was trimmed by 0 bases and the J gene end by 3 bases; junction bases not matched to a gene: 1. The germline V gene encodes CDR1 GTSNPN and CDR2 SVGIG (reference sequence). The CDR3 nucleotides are TGTGCCTGGAGTGTTGGGACAGACTATGGCTACACCTTC. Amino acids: CAWSVGTDYGYTF.

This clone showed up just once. CDR3 nucleotide sequence: TGTGCCAGCAGTTTCCGGGACAGGGATAATGAAAAACTGTTTTTT. This sequence encodes CASSFRDRDNEKLFF. The genes are TRBV28 and TRBJ1-4; 9 nucleotides align to TRBD1. Germline V lookup: CDR1 MDHEN, CDR2 SYDVKM. V gave up 3 bases and J gave up 4 bases; unmatched junction bases: 3. The CDR3 covers 15 residues.

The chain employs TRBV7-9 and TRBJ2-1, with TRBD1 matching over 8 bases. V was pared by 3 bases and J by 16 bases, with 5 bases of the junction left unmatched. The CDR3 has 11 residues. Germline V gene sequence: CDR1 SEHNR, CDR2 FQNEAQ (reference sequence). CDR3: CASSFMQGAFF. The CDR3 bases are TGTGCCAGCAGCTTTATGCAGGGGGCCTTCTTC. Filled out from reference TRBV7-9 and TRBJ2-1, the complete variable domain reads DTGVSQNPRHKITKRGQNVTFRCDPISEHNRLYWYRQTLGQGPEFLTYFQNEAQLEKSRLLSDRFSAERPKGSFSTLEIQRTEQGDSAMYLCASSFMQGAFFGPGTRLTVL.

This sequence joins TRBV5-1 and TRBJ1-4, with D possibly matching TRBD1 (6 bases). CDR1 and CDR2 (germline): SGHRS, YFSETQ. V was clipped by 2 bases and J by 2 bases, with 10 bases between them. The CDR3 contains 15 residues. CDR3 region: CASSFTGHTNEKLFF. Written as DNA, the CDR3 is TGCGCCAGCAGCTTTACAGGGCACACTAATGAAAAACTGTTTTTT.

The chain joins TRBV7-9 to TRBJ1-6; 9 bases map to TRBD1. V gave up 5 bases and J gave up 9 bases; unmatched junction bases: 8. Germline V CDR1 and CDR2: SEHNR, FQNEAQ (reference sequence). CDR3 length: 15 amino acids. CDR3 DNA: TGTGCCAGCAGCCTACAGACAGGGGGAAGTTCACCCCTCCACTTT. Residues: CASSLQTGGSSPLHF.